A selection of T cell receptor beta chains follows, all from one sample in a study of T cell responses to AZD1222 COVID-19 vaccine. Generated by immunoSEQ multiplex PCR, the TCRdb table keeps only in-frame clones and is missing some. Of under 150,000 clones in the sample, 85% to 95% were seen once. The material was peripheral blood, obtained on day 0 of AZD1222 vaccination. The receptors come from an adult in good health. The CDR3 runs from the conserved cysteine through the conserved F or W.

CASQTPEMNTEAFF	TRBV5-1	TRBJ1-1
CASSSSGRTSYNEQFF	TRBV5-4	TRBJ2-1
CASRAGTLSYEQYF	TRBV7-8	TRBJ2-7
CASSVGVAYEQYF	TRBV2	TRBJ2-7
CASSLGLAGVGELFF	TRBV28	TRBJ2-2
CALALAGVYNEQFF	TRBV2	TRBJ2-1
CASSLVVGPGYTGELFF	TRBV7-2	TRBJ2-2
CASSLEAAVDYNEQFF	TRBV5-4	TRBJ2-1
CASRRDRGPDTQYF	TRBV2	TRBJ2-3
CSVDGESSGNTIYF	TRBV29-1	TRBJ1-3
CASSQDLAGGSYEQYF	TRBV4-2	TRBJ2-7
CASSLMPGLSTEAFF	TRBV28	TRBJ1-1
CASSIGDWRANTEAFF	TRBV19	TRBJ1-1
CASSEWEAGAYEQYF	TRBV2	TRBJ2-7
CASNAGGRDEKLFF	TRBV6-5	TRBJ1-4
CASSYDTYNEQFF	TRBV6-5	TRBJ2-1
CSASSETYNEQFF	TRBV20-1	TRBJ2-1
CASSPIDPRAIYGYTF	TRBV19	TRBJ1-2
CASNSPGGDYGYTF	TRBV28	TRBJ1-2
CASSLGTGSGNTIYF	TRBV18	TRBJ1-3
CASSPNRDTYNQPQHF	TRBV18	TRBJ1-5
CASSLRRVQQFF	TRBV13	TRBJ2-1
CASSKTSGRTYEQYF	TRBV27	TRBJ2-7
CASSLGGISPQHF	TRBV7-9	TRBJ1-5
CASSLARIATPGTEAFF	TRBV7-8	TRBJ1-1
CATSGKRGNQPQHF	TRBV24-1	TRBJ1-5
CASSASPFETQYF	TRBV14	TRBJ2-5
CASSPLGHTEAFF	TRBV18	TRBJ1-1
CASSQGRAGALDTQYF	TRBV3-1/TRBV3-2	TRBJ2-3
CASRLAVASGELFF	TRBV27	TRBJ2-2
CASSIRGDTQYF	TRBV7-3	TRBJ2-3
CASSYSTTVGELFF	TRBV6-5	TRBJ2-2
CASSLLGTGGAGTGELFF	TRBV27	TRBJ2-2
CASSYGSGANVLTF	TRBV6-2/TRBV6-3	TRBJ2-6
CASSIGIVGRNF	TRBV19	TRBJ1-2
CSVGPGYEQYF	TRBV29-1	TRBJ2-7
CASSEQANYGYTF	TRBV6-1	TRBJ1-2
CASSWLSSSGTDTQYF	TRBV5-1	TRBJ2-3
CASSAASGNIYEQYF	TRBV9	TRBJ2-7
CAISWTTQRDNEQFF	TRBV10-3	TRBJ2-1
CASSQGHEVYYGYTF	TRBV3-1/TRBV3-2	TRBJ1-2
CASSPAPRGGANEKLFF	TRBV5-8	TRBJ1-4